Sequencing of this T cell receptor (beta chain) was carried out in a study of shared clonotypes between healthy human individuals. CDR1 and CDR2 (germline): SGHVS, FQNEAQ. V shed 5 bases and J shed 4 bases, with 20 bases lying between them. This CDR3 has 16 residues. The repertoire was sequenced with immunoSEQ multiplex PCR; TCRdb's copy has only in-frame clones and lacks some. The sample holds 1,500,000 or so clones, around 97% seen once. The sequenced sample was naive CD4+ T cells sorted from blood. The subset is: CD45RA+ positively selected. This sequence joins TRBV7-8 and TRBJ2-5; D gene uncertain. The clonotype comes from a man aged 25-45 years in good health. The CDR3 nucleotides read TGTGCCAGCAGCCCTAGGGTGGGGAAAGCTGTAGAGACCCAGTACTTC. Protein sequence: CASSPRVGKAVETQYF. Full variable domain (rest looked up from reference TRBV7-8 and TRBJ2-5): GAGVSQSPRYKVAKRGQDVALRCDPISGHVSLFWYQQALGQGPEFLTYFQNEAQLDKSGLPSDRFFAERPEGSVSTLKIQRTQQEDSAVYLCASSPRVGKAVETQYFGPGTRLLVL.